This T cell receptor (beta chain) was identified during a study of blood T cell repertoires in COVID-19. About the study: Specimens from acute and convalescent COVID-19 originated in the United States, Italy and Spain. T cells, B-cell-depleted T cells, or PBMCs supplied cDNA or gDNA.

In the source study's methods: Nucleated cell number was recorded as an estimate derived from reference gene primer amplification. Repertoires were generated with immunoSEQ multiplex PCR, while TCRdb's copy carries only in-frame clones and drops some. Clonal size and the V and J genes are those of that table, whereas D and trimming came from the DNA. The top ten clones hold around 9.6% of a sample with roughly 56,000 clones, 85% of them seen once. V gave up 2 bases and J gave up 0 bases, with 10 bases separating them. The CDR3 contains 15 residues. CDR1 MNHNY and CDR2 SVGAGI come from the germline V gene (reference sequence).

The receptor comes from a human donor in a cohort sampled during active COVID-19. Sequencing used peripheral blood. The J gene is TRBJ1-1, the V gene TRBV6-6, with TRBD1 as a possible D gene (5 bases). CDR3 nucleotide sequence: TGTGCCAGCAGTTACCAGGGCCGCCTGAACACTGAAGCTTTCTTT. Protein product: CASSYQGRLNTEAFF.